This is a list of T cell receptor beta chains from one sample in a study of T cells in Graves' hyperthyroidism and ophthalmopathy. One entry per CDR3 protein results from TCRdb running MiXCR on the multiplex PCR reads. The data show about 580,000 distinct CDR3 sequences, with around 42% seen just once and about 8.3% held by the top ten. Sample: peripheral blood or thyroid tissue (not recorded which). These receptors were collected from a woman younger than 30 with Graves' hyperthyroidism. Both conserved end residues are part of each CDR3. A D gene is named only where the DNA matches it firmly. Rows may omit the clone size; those that give it use once, few, many or a size class.

TGTGCCAGCAGTCCGACAGGGGGCCTCGCCTGGTTCGAAAACACCATATATTTT,CASSPTGGLAWFENTIYF,TRBJ1-3,TRBD1,few,TRBV12-3/TRBV12-4
TGTGCCAGCAGCTTGAACAGGGGTGGAAACACCATATATTTT,CASSLNRGGNTIYF,TRBJ1-3,TRBD1,many,TRBV7-2
TGCGCCAGCAGTGAGTCGAATCAGAGATCCATTTCACCCCTCCACTTT,CASSESNQRSISPLHF,TRBJ1-6,.,.,TRBV10-2
TGTGCCAGCAGCCCCAGCGGGAATGACAGAAATAATTCACCCCTCCACTTT,CASSPSGNDRNNSPLHF,TRBJ1-6,.,.,TRBV7-8
TGTGCCAGCGGACGGCGGAGCTCCTACGAGCAGTACTTC,CASGRRSSYEQYF,TRBJ2-7,.,many,TRBV6-1
TGTGCCACCAGTGATTGGCCAGGACAGGGCGAGGAGACCCAGCATTTT,CATSDWPGQGEETQHF,TRBJ1-5,TRBD1,once,TRBV24-1
TGCAGCATCCTGACAGCGTACCAAGAGACCCAGTACTTC,CSILTAYQETQYF,TRBJ2-5,.,.,TRBV29-1
TGTGCTAGTGGTTTGAGCCAGACCCGATATAGCAATCAGCCCCAGCATTTT,CASGLSQTRYSNQPQHF,TRBJ1-5,.,many,TRBV12-5
TGCAGTGCTCGGGGGGGCTATTATGGCTACACCTTC,CSARGGYYGYTF,TRBJ1-2,.,.,TRBV20-1
TGTGCCAGCAGTTTCCGCGAGGGGGCGCGGGAGACCCAGTACTTC,CASSFREGARETQYF,TRBJ2-5,TRBD1,.,TRBV12-3/TRBV12-4
TGTGCCAGCCCGGGACAGGGGTGGGATGAGCAGCACTACCAAGAGACCCAGTACTTC,CASPGQGWDEQHYQETQYF,TRBJ2-5,TRBD1,once,TRBV7-9
TGTGCCATCAGTGATCTCGGGGCGTCAGAAGTAACTAATGAAAAACTGTTTTTT,CAISDLGASEVTNEKLFF,TRBJ1-4,.,.,TRBV10-3
TGTGCCAGCAGTTTATTAGAGACCCAGTACTTC,CASSLLETQYF,TRBJ2-5,.,many,TRBV7-2
TGTGCCAGCAGGTTAGGGAATAACCAAGAGACCCAGTACTTC,CASRLGNNQETQYF,TRBJ2-5,.,.,TRBV12-3/TRBV12-4
TGCAGCGTTCTGAAGTCTGGCCCGAGGGGAGATGGCAATCAGCCCCAGCATTTT,CSVLKSGPRGDGNQPQHF,TRBJ1-5,.,.,TRBV29-1
TGTGCCAGCAGCTTGTTTTCGTACCAAGAGACCCAGTACTTC,CASSLFSYQETQYF,TRBJ2-5,.,.,TRBV5-6
TGCAGCTTAGTCGGGGAGACCCAGTACTTC,CSLVGETQYF,TRBJ2-5,.,.,TRBV29-1
TGTGCCAGCAGCCGCCACGCCCCCCCCGCCTACGAGCAGTACTTC,CASSRHAPPAYEQYF,TRBJ2-7,.,.,TRBV14
TGCGCCAGCAGTCCTGACAGTAGCAATCAGCCCCAGCATTTT,CASSPDSSNQPQHF,TRBJ1-5,.,many,TRBV7-2
TGTGCCAGTAGTATCGTGGGGAATCTAGCTAACTATGGCTACACCTTC,CASSIVGNLANYGYTF,TRBJ1-2,.,few,TRBV19
TGTGCCAGCAGGACAGGGGCGGACTCCTACGAGCAGTACTTC,CASRTGADSYEQYF,TRBJ2-7,TRBD1,.,TRBV27
TGTGCCAGCAGCTCCTCGGGGGCAGGGGGGCAGCCCCAGCATTTT,CASSSSGAGGQPQHF,TRBJ1-5,TRBD1,.,TRBV7-6
TGTGCCAGCAGTCTCAGACTAGCGGGAGATCCCTTGGACGAGCAGTACTTC,CASSLRLAGDPLDEQYF,TRBJ2-7,TRBD2,.,TRBV6-2/TRBV6-3
TGTGCCAGCAGTGAGGCTAGCGGGACTGGGGCCAACGTCCTGACTTTC,CASSEASGTGANVLTF,TRBJ2-6,TRBD2,.,TRBV6-1
TGTGCCAGCCGTCTAGATGGGGACAATCAGCCCCAGCATTTT,CASRLDGDNQPQHF,TRBJ1-5,.,.,TRBV2
TGTGCCAGCAGCTTAGGCCCAGGGGGCATGAACACTGAAGCTTTCTTT,CASSLGPGGMNTEAFF,TRBJ1-1,TRBD1,many,TRBV7-8
TGCAGCATAGACAGGGAACTCAATCAGCCCCAGCATTTT,CSIDRELNQPQHF,TRBJ1-5,TRBD1,.,TRBV29-1